This T cell receptor beta chain was sequenced during a study of CD8 T cells in ankylosing spondylitis. General study points: Typical of ankylosing spondylitis blood, it appeared, was a TCR beta motif of under 10 highly homologous variants.

Comments on this clonotype: Its target is not known.

The CDR3 totals 12 residues. V lost 1 base and J 6 bases, leaving 7 bases between the germline ends. Germline V gene lookup returns CDR1 SEHNR and CDR2 FQNEAQ (reference sequence). TCRdb used MiXCR to reprocess the 5' RACE reads, holding one entry per CDR3 protein. The sample includes about 330,000 distinct CDR3 sequences, 6.5% to 10% of them seen just once. The TCR sequence derives from a male donor with ankylosing spondylitis. Sequencing input: blood, either unsorted or a sorted T cell fraction (not recorded which). The rearrangement joins TRBV7-9 to TRBJ2-7, with D unresolved. In DNA, the CDR3 is TGTGCCAGCAGCTTAGGCAGGATCGAGCAGTACTTC. Translation gives CASSLGRIEQYF.